Following are 11 T cell receptor beta chains from one sample sequenced in a study of blood T cell repertoires in COVID-19. Sequencing used immunoSEQ multiplex PCR; TCRdb keeps in-frame clones, though not all of them. This table holds 140,000 or so clones, 88% found once. Sequenced: peripheral blood. The receptors originated from a woman in her 50s with acute or convalescent COVID-19.

The rearrangement uses TRBV5-4 and TRBJ2-3, with unresolved D. Germline lookup yields CDR1 SGHNT and CDR2 YYREEE (reference sequence). The ends were cut back, 0 bases at V and 3 bases at J, with 5 bases in the middle. CDR3 length equals 13 residues. CDR3 coding DNA: TGTGCCAGCAGCTTGGTCGGTACAGATACGCAGTATTTT. Amino acids: CASSLVGTDTQYF.

The chain is built from TRBV18 and TRBJ2-1; unclear D gene. V lost 4 bases and J lost 3, with 13 bases in between. The CDR3 has 15 amino acids. Germline assignment: CDR1 KGHSH and CDR2 LQKENI. The CDR3 nucleotides read TGTGCCAGCTCACTCCCTAGTGCAAGCTACAATGAGCAGTTCTTC. Translating gives CASSLPSASYNEQFF.

The chain uses TRBV7-3 and TRBJ2-1, with 8 bases matching TRBD2. CDR1 and CDR2 (germline): SGHTA, FQGTGA. The CDR3 is 16 residues long. The J segment lost 4 bases and the V segment lost 5 bases, leaving 10 bases of the junction unmatched. CDR3 amino acids: CASSQSGSSLYNEQFF. The CDR3 DNA reads TGTGCCAGCAGCCAAAGCGGGAGCTCACTATACAATGAGCAGTTCTTC. The whole variable domain, remainder taken from reference TRBV7-3 and TRBJ2-1, is GAGVSQTPSNKVTEKGKYVELRCDPISGHTALYWYRQSLGQGPEFLIYFQGTGAADDSGLPNDRFFAVRPEGSVSTLKIQRTERGDSAVYLCASSQSGSSLYNEQFFGPGTRLTVL.

The chain carries TRBV6-1 and TRBJ2-3; 7 nucleotides agree with TRBD1. Losses at the gene ends were 3 bases for V and 3 bases for J; bases not matched to a gene: 9. The CDR3 spans 16 residues. The germline V gene has CDR1 MNHNS and CDR2 SASEGT. CDR3 residues: CASSDLGGPSTDTQYF. The CDR3 region has the DNA TGTGCCAGCAGTGATCTAGGGGGCCCTTCGACAGATACGCAGTATTTT.

The chain links TRBV4-2 to TRBJ1-5, with TRBD1 matching over 8 bases. CDR3 length: 15 amino acids. Per the germline V gene, CDR1 is LGHNA and CDR2 is YNFKEQ. V lost 0 bases and J lost 4; bases outside the gene matches: 2. The CDR3 sequence is CASSQDRTGNQPQHF. CDR3 coding DNA: TGTGCCAGCAGCCAAGATCGGACAGGGAATCAGCCCCAGCATTTT.

Of note for this clone: At one boundary the junction diverges from the germline segment, which might be a read error. V usage is TRBV7-7 and J usage is TRBJ1-3; D gene unclear. Germline V gene sequence: CDR1 SSHAT, CDR2 FNYEAQ (reference sequence). This CDR3 comprises 17 residues. The CDR3 DNA is TGTGCTAGCAGCTTAGGTTCAGGCACGCACTCTGGAAACACCATATATTTT. This translates into CASSLGSGTHSGNTIYF.

This chain links TRBV5-1 with TRBJ2-1; a possible D gene is TRBD1 (5 bases). Between the trimmed V and J ends, which lost 8 bases and 0 bases, there was a span of 15 bases. The CDR3 covers 15 residues. Germline values: CDR1 SGHRS, CDR2 YFSETQ. CDR3 sequence (DNA): TGCGCCAGTAAGACGGACACCCTCTCCTACAATGAGCAGTTCTTC. As protein: CASKTDTLSYNEQFF.

The chain links TRBV5-5 to TRBJ1-6; D may be TRBD1 (6 bases). The V and J ends lost 6 bases and 6 bases respectively, with 16 bases between them. CDR1 SGHKS and CDR2 YYEKEE come from the germline V gene (reference sequence). The length of the CDR3 is 15 residues. This CDR3 is CASTLEDSGNSPLHF. CDR3 DNA sequence: TGTGCCAGCACATTGGAGGACAGCGGTAATTCACCCCTCCACTTT.

The CDR3 spells CASSRDSDSGSYNEQFF. The CDR3 DNA reads TGTGCCAGCAGTAGGGACAGTGACAGTGGCTCCTACAATGAGCAGTTCTTC. The chain carries TRBV2 and TRBJ2-1; 7 bases agree with TRBD1. V trimming: 5 bases; J trimming: 0 bases; junction bases outside the gene matches: 10. The CDR3 totals 17 residues. Germline CDR1 SNHLY, CDR2 FYNNEI. The full variable domain, in which reference TRBV2 and TRBJ2-1 provide the parts outside the CDR3, is EPEVTQTPSHQVTQMGQEVILRCVPISNHLYFYWYRQILGQKVEFLVSFYNNEISEKSEIFDDQFSVERPDGSNFTLKIRSTKLEDSAMYFCASSRDSDSGSYNEQFFGPGTRLTVL.

This clone was recorded once. The chain links TRBV5-6 to TRBJ1-5; no definite D call. The V end lost 4 bases, the J end lost 0 bases, and 8 bases lay between the germline ends. The CDR3 spans 14 residues. Germline V gives CDR1 SGHDT, CDR2 YYEEEE. The CDR3 here is CASSPQYSNQPQHF. The DNA of the CDR3 is TGTGCCAGCAGCCCCCAGTATAGCAATCAGCCCCAGCATTTT.

The chain uses TRBV12-3 or TRBV12-4 and TRBJ2-1, with no clear D. V lost 3 bases, J lost 4 bases, and 7 bases lay in between. This CDR3 comprises 13 residues. CDR3 nucleotides: TGTGCCAGCAGTTTGTGGCCATACAATGAGCAGTTCTTC. It translates to CASSLWPYNEQFF.